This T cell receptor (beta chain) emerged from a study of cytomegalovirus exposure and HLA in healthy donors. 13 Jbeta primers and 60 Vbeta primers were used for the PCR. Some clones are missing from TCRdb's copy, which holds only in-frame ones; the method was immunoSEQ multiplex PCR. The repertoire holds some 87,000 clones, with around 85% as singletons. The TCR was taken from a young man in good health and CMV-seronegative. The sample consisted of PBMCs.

The CDR3 DNA sequence: TGCGCCAGCAGCTTGGTACAGAGGGAGGACACTGAAGCTTTCTTT. Amino acid sequence: CASSLVQREDTEAFF. The V call is TRBV5-1, the J call TRBJ1-1; D gene unclear. This CDR3 is built from 15 residues. Trimming took 0 bases from V and 3 from J, leaving 12 bases between them. Germline loops: CDR1 SGHRS, CDR2 YFSETQ.